Following are 32 T cell receptor beta chains from one sample sequenced in a study of cytomegalovirus exposure and HLA in healthy donors listed by TCRdb under 2017. The receptor library was made with the immunoSEQ multiplex PCR assay. A mixture of 60 forward primers for TCR Vbeta segments and 13 reverse primers for TCR Jbeta segments was used in the multiplex PCR. The source is immuneACCESS, and TCRdb retained only in-frame sequences with V and J called. Part of the clones is not carried over; for the studies checked, unresolved V genes explain less than half of this, and the remainder is unexplained. The sample contains approximately 92,000 clones, roughly 69% of them found a single time. The top ten clones comprise under 3% of the sample. The sequencing input was PBMCs. The receptors were sampled from a man in his forties or fifties in good health and CMV-seronegative.

The chain carries TRBV15 and TRBJ1-2, with D perhaps TRBD1 (5 bases). V lost 0 bases, J lost 4 bases, and 30 bases lay in between. Germline CDR1 reads LNHNV; CDR2 reads YYDKDF (reference sequence). This CDR3 is built from 21 residues. This chain's CDR3 is CATSRDDYWSFGQGAFYGYTF. CDR3 nucleotides: TGTGCCACCAGCAGAGATGATTATTGGAGTTTTGGGCAAGGGGCGTTCTATGGCTACACCTTC. Based on the CDR3 plus reference TRBV15 and TRBJ1-2, the full variable domain is DAMVIQNPRYQVTQFGKPVTLSCSQTLNHNVMYWYQQKSSQAPKLLFHYYDKDFNNEADTPDNFQSRRPNTSFCFLDIRSPGLGDTAMYLCATSRDDYWSFGQGAFYGYTFGSGTRLTVV.

The rearrangement uses TRBV4-2 and TRBJ2-3, with D perhaps TRBD1 (6 bases). The CDR3 has 16 amino acids. The germline V and J ends were trimmed by 1 base and 6 bases, with 17 bases remaining between them. Germline V CDR1 and CDR2: LGHNA, YNFKEQ. CDR3 region: CASSQGRTDGSDTQYF. The CDR3 DNA follows: TGTGCCAGCAGCCAAGGGAGGACAGACGGAAGTGATACGCAGTATTTT.

The gene calls are TRBV9 and TRBJ1-1; weak D call: TRBD1 (6 bases). The CDR3 has 15 residues. The ends were cut back, 0 bases at V and 4 bases at J, with 13 bases in the middle. Germline V gene sequence: CDR1 SGDLS, CDR2 YYNGEE. CDR3: CASSVVQGWGTEAFF. CDR3 bases: TGTGCCAGCAGCGTAGTTCAGGGGTGGGGCACTGAAGCTTTCTTT.

This chain joins TRBV29-1 and TRBJ2-3, with 9 bases lining up with TRBD2. The CDR3 covers 13 residues. Germline V gene sequence: CDR1 SQVTM, CDR2 ANQGSEA. The ends lost 6 bases at V and 0 bases at J; junction bases unmatched: 1. CDR3 coding DNA: TGCAGCGTGCTAGCGGGAAGCACAGATACGCAGTATTTT. Amino acids: CSVLAGSTDTQYF.

Only a few counts were recorded for this clone. The CDR3 loop reads CASSLYWAVAGNQPQHF. The DNA for the CDR3 is TGTGCCAGCAGCTTATATTGGGCAGTGGCTGGCAATCAGCCCCAGCATTTT. This rearrangement joins TRBV7-2 to TRBJ1-5; no clear D gene. The V and J ends lost 2 bases and 2 bases respectively, with 16 bases between them. CDR3 length: 17 amino acids. Germline assignment: CDR1 SGHTA and CDR2 FQGNSA.

This clone was seen more than once but under ten times. The chain links TRBV27 to TRBJ1-2, with D maybe TRBD1 (6 bases). Trimming shortened V by 5 bases and J by 4 bases, and 20 bases separated the two germline ends. The CDR3 is 16 amino acids. The germline CDR1 and CDR2 sequences are MNHEY and SMNVEV (reference sequence). The DNA for the CDR3 is TGTGCCAGCAGTCCCCGGGGGGGGCTGTCTGGCTATGGCTACACCTTC. Amino acid sequence: CASSPRGGLSGYGYTF.

The gene calls are TRBV20-1 and TRBJ2-5, with 7 nucleotides matching TRBD1. There are 11 residues in the CDR3. V lost 3 bases and J lost 13; bases outside the gene matches: 8. Germline CDR1 is DFQATT and CDR2 is SNEGSKA (reference sequence). DNA for the CDR3: TGCAGTGCTAGCTCTCAGGGGGTCCGGTACTTC. Translation gives CSASSQGVRYF.

This clone was seen more than once but under ten times. This sequence joins TRBV6-1 and TRBJ2-1, with D tentatively TRBD1 (6 bases). The germline V gene encodes CDR1 MNHNS and CDR2 SASEGT. V was pared by 1 base and J by 7 bases, with 20 bases between. The CDR3 consists of 17 residues. This CDR3 reads CASSEGLGGIRENEQFF. In DNA form, the CDR3 reads TGTGCCAGCAGTGAAGGTTTAGGGGGAATCAGAGAGAATGAGCAGTTCTTC.

The V gene is TRBV30, the J gene TRBJ2-1; TRBD2 aligns across 11 bases. In germline, CDR1 is GTSNPN, CDR2 SVGIG (reference sequence). This CDR3 comprises 14 residues. The junction had 5 bases not matched to a gene; V was cut back by 2 bases and J by 8 bases. Here the CDR3 reads CAWSMTSGKDEQFF. CDR3 nucleotide sequence: TGTGCCTGGAGTATGACTAGCGGGAAGGATGAGCAGTTCTTC. Complete variable domain (other parts from reference TRBV30 and TRBJ2-1): SQTIHQWPATLVQPVGSPLSLECTVEGTSNPNLYWYRQAAGRGLQLLFYSVGIGQISSEVPQNLSASRPQDRQFILSSKKLLLSDSGFYLCAWSMTSGKDEQFFGPGTRLTVL.

V usage is TRBV5-1 and J usage is TRBJ2-3, with 7 bases that match TRBD1. Germline CDR1 SGHRS, CDR2 YFSETQ. After removal of 4 bases from V and 1 base from J, the junction contained 3 bases not matched to a gene. The CDR3 contains 14 residues. The CDR3 DNA follows: TGCGCCAGCAGCCCGGGGACAGGCACAGATACGCAGTATTTT. Translating gives CASSPGTGTDTQYF.

Comments on this clone: A junction boundary mismatches the germline segment, possibly from a read error. The chain has TRBV10-1 and TRBJ1-6; possibly TRBD1 for D (5 bases). The CDR3 contains 18 residues. Germline V gene data show CDR1 as WNHNN and CDR2 as SYGVQD (reference sequence). CDR3: CARSEPRAGGSYNSPLHF. The CDR3 DNA sequence: TGCGCCAGGAGTGAGCCAAGAGCGGGGGGCTCCTATAATTCACCCCTCCACTTT.

The chain has TRBV6-6 and TRBJ1-6; D perhaps matches TRBD1 (6 bases). V shed 6 bases and J shed 5 bases, with 17 bases lying between them. The germline V gene encodes CDR1 MNHNY and CDR2 SVGAGI (reference sequence). The CDR3 covers 16 residues. CDR3 bases: TGTGCCAGCAGCACATCACAGGGCCTAAATAATTCACCCCTCCACTTT. Its translation is CASSTSQGLNNSPLHF.

The V call is TRBV7-8, the J call TRBJ1-2; D perhaps matches TRBD1 (5 bases). The CDR3 is 13 residues long. The germline V gene has CDR1 SGHVS and CDR2 FQNEAQ. Trimming took 0 bases from V and 3 from J, leaving 5 bases between them. Here the CDR3 reads CASSLAGDYGYTF. CDR3 nucleotide sequence: TGTGCCAGCAGCTTAGCAGGGGACTATGGCTACACCTTC. The variable domain in full, completed from reference TRBV7-8 and TRBJ1-2, reads GAGVSQSPRYKVAKRGQDVALRCDPISGHVSLFWYQQALGQGPEFLTYFQNEAQLDKSGLPSDRFFAERPEGSVSTLKIQRTQQEDSAVYLCASSLAGDYGYTFGSGTRLTVV.

The gene calls are TRBV7-9 and TRBJ1-3, with D tentatively TRBD1 (6 bases). Germline V lookup: CDR1 SEHNR, CDR2 FQNEAQ (reference sequence). V lost 6 bases to trimming and J lost 4 bases, with 16 bases between them. The CDR3 covers 15 residues. CDR3 protein: CASRPPGGQGNTIYF. CDR3 DNA: TGTGCCAGCAGACCACCGGGGGGGCAAGGAAACACCATATATTTT.

This chain links TRBV29-1 with TRBJ2-4; D perhaps matches TRBD1 (5 bases). CDR3 length: 13 amino acids. V gave up 2 bases and J gave up 4 bases, with 9 bases separating them. CDR1 SQVTM and CDR2 ANQGSEA come from the germline V gene. Here the CDR3 reads CSVERGGKNIQYF. The DNA for the CDR3 is TGCAGCGTTGAAAGGGGTGGAAAAAACATTCAGTACTTC.

This clone has just a few counts. The junction differs from germline at one of its ends, possibly a read error. V usage is TRBV2 and J usage is TRBJ2-3, with TRBD2 matching over 10 bases. The CDR3 sequence is 14 residues long. The germline CDR1 and CDR2 sequences are SNHLY and FYNNEI. This CDR3 is CASSQAGGPDTQYF. The CDR3 bases are TGTGCCAGCAGTCAAGCGGGGGGGCCAGATACGCAGTATTTT.

The chain links TRBV7-2 to TRBJ2-3; TRBD2 is a possible D gene (5 bases). Germline CDR1 SGHTA, CDR2 FQGNSA. Trimming stripped 3 bases from V and 4 bases from J, with 11 bases between. The CDR3 runs 14 residues. The CDR3 DNA sequence: TGTGCCAGCAGCTTCATCCTAGCAGCAGATACGCAGTATTTT. This codes for CASSFILAADTQYF.

V usage is TRBV4-2 and J usage is TRBJ2-6; TRBD1 matches at 10 bases. J lost 4 bases, V lost 4 bases, and 7 bases had no gene match. Germline V gives CDR1 LGHNA, CDR2 YNFKEQ. The CDR3 has 17 residues. The CDR3 nucleotides are TGTGCCAGCAGCCCCACGGACAGGGGGTCCGGGGCCAACGTCCTGACTTTC. Translating gives CASSPTDRGSGANVLTF.

This sequence joins TRBV5-5 and TRBJ1-1, with 11 bases lining up with TRBD1. J was trimmed by 5 bases and V by 2 bases; bases with no gene match: 2. This CDR3 is built from 14 residues. Germline V gene sequence: CDR1 SGHKS, CDR2 YYEKEE (reference sequence). CDR3 in amino acids: CASSFGTGGTEAFF. The CDR3 DNA sequence: TGTGCCAGCAGCTTCGGGACAGGGGGGACTGAAGCTTTCTTT.

The chain has TRBV2 and TRBJ1-1; D perhaps matches TRBD1 (6 bases). Germline loops: CDR1 SNHLY, CDR2 FYNNEI. Between the trimmed V and J ends, which lost 2 bases and 4 bases, there was a span of 11 bases. This CDR3 comprises 14 residues. The CDR3 sequence: CASSELLGGTEAFF. In DNA, the CDR3 is TGTGCCAGCAGTGAATTGTTAGGGGGCACTGAAGCTTTCTTT.

V is TRBV11-2 and J is TRBJ1-5; possible D gene TRBD1, 6 bases. CDR1 is SGHAT and CDR2 is FQNNGV in the germline V gene. The CDR3 extends over 15 amino acids. Trimming left V 5 bases short and J 3 bases short, with 14 bases between. The CDR3, as DNA: TGTGCCAGCAGCCGGACGACAGGAGACAATCAGCCCCAGCATTTT. This translates into CASSRTTGDNQPQHF.

This clone came up once. The chain recombines TRBV5-1 with TRBJ1-2, with 9 positions matching TRBD1. Germline V gene data show CDR1 as SGHRS and CDR2 as YFSETQ. V was clipped by 0 bases and J by 4 bases; unmatched bases: 4. This CDR3 region has 15 residues. CDR3 nucleotides: TGCGCCAGCAGCTTGGGTCAGACAGGGGGCTATGGCTACACCTTC. Encoded protein: CASSLGQTGGYGYTF.

The chain combines TRBV11-2 with TRBJ1-5; the D gene is possibly TRBD1 (5 bases). The CDR3 length is 12 residues. Germline lookup yields CDR1 SGHAT and CDR2 FQNNGV. Trimming shortened V by 5 bases and J by 9 bases, and 11 bases separated the two germline ends. The CDR3 loop reads CASSPVGGPQHF. The CDR3 DNA reads TGTGCCAGCAGCCCGGTGGGGGGGCCCCAGCATTTT.

This clone was found once. At one end the junction does not follow the germline gene, possibly because of a read error. The gene calls are TRBV7-2 and TRBJ2-1, with a tentative D call TRBD2 (6 bases). Germline V gene lookup returns CDR1 SGHTA and CDR2 FQGNSA. The length of the CDR3 is 15 residues. The DNA for the CDR3 is TGTGCCAGCAGTTTAGTAGCGGACCCCTACAATGAGCAGTTCTTC. Protein: CASSLVADPYNEQFF.

The chain carries TRBV27 and TRBJ2-7, with no clear D. The V and J ends lost 0 bases and 6 bases respectively, with 9 bases between them. This CDR3 contains 13 residues. CDR1 MNHEY and CDR2 SMNVEV come from the germline V gene (reference sequence). The chain's CDR3 is CASSLSPDTEQYV. CDR3 sequence (DNA): TGTGCCAGCAGTTTATCGCCCGACACCGAGCAGTACGTC.

The chain is built from TRBV7-9 and TRBJ1-1, with 7 bases fitting TRBD1. V trimming: 4 bases; J trimming: 0 bases; junction bases outside the gene matches: 2. The CDR3 consists of 14 residues. The V gene's germline CDR1 is SEHNR and CDR2 FQNEAQ (reference sequence). As DNA, the CDR3 is TGTGCCAGCAGCTGGGGACAGCTGAACACTGAAGCTTTCTTT. It specifies CASSWGQLNTEAFF.

The CDR3 sequence is CASSLVRGEKLFF. The DNA for the CDR3 is TGTGCCAGCAGCTTAGTGCGGGGGGAAAAACTGTTTTTT. The genes are TRBV5-4 and TRBJ1-4, with a weak D call TRBD1 (5 bases). Trimming took 2 bases from V and 8 from J, leaving 10 bases between them. The V gene's germline CDR1 is SGHNT and CDR2 YYREEE (reference sequence). The CDR3 spans 13 residues.

This chain uses TRBV5-4 with TRBJ1-5, with 8 bases that match TRBD1. CDR1 and CDR2 (germline): SGHNT, YYREEE (reference sequence). The junction had 3 bases not matched to a gene; V was cut back by 0 bases and J by 4 bases. The CDR3 covers 15 residues. Here the CDR3 DNA reads TGTGCCAGCAGCTTGGGCAGGGGGCCTAATCAGCCCCAGCATTTT. Amino acid sequence: CASSLGRGPNQPQHF. The variable domain in full, completed from reference TRBV5-4 and TRBJ1-5, reads ETGVTQSPTHLIKTRGQQVTLRCSSQSGHNTVSWYQQALGQGPQFIFQYYREEENGRGNFPPRFSGLQFPNYSSELNVNALELDDSALYLCASSLGRGPNQPQHFGDGTRLSIL.

This clone was detected only a few times. The V call is TRBV29-1, the J call TRBJ2-3; 7 bases fit TRBD2. The germline V gene encodes CDR1 SQVTM and CDR2 ANQGSEA. V was pared by 7 bases and J by 2 bases, with 9 bases of the junction left unmatched. The CDR3 consists of 14 residues. Written as DNA, the CDR3 is TGCAGCGGGTCTTGGGCGGGAGTCACAGATACGCAGTATTTT. Translated: CSGSWAGVTDTQYF.

The gene calls are TRBV7-2 and TRBJ1-1; D ambiguous. V was shortened by 5 bases and J by 11 bases, with 18 bases between the two germline ends. The CDR3 is 13 amino acids. In germline, CDR1 is SGHTA, CDR2 FQGNSA. CDR3 nucleotides: TGTGCCAGCAGCCCAGTGGCCCCCGAATTGGCTTTCTTT. Its translation: CASSPVAPELAFF.

Only a few counts were recorded for this clone. This rearrangement joins TRBV10-1 to TRBJ2-7; D uncertain. V was shortened by 9 bases and J by 4 bases, with 22 bases between the two germline ends. Germline-derived CDR1 and CDR2 are WNHNN and SYGVQD (reference sequence). The length of the CDR3 is 15 residues. As DNA, the CDR3 is TGCGCCAGTATAAGTTGCGACTGCAGTCCTTACGAGCAGTACGTC. Translating gives CASISCDCSPYEQYV.

Only one count was recorded for this clone. J is TRBJ2-1 and V is TRBV19; a weak D match, TRBD1 (6 bases). CDR3 length equals 16 residues. Germline values: CDR1 LNHDA, CDR2 SQIVND (reference sequence). V lost 1 base and J 0 bases, leaving 10 bases between the germline ends. CDR3 in amino acids: CASSIGRDNSYNEQFF. In DNA form, the CDR3 reads TGTGCCAGTAGTATAGGCCGGGACAACTCCTACAATGAGCAGTTCTTC.